One sample yielded the 7 T cell receptor beta chains listed below, sequenced in a study of blood T cell repertoires in COVID-19. Repertoires were generated with immunoSEQ multiplex PCR, while TCRdb's copy carries only in-frame clones and drops some. The sample records 150,000 to 200,000 clones, approximately 87% being singletons. Sample: peripheral blood. The receptors stem from a man younger than 35 with active or convalescent COVID-19.

The chain uses TRBV4-2 and TRBJ1-4; D remains ambiguous. Trimming took off 2 bases at V and 8 bases at J, with 9 bases between the two ends. CDR1 is LGHNA and CDR2 is YNFKEQ in the germline V gene. The CDR3 runs to 13 residues. CDR3 sequence reads: CASSQPPQEKLFF. The CDR3 DNA reads TGTGCCAGCAGCCAACCCCCACAGGAAAAACTGTTTTTT.

The rearrangement joins TRBV29-1 to TRBJ2-7; possible D gene TRBD1, 5 bases. Between the trimmed V and J ends, which lost 4 bases and 5 bases, there was a span of 15 bases. The CDR3 runs 13 residues. Germline values: CDR1 SQVTM, CDR2 ANQGSEA. Here the CDR3 DNA reads TGCAGCGTTGTGAAGGGGTTGGGTGACGAGCAGTACTTC. This translates into CSVVKGLGDEQYF.

This chain joins TRBV11-1 and TRBJ1-6; 7 bases align to TRBD1. V lost 3 bases to trimming and J lost 9 bases; unmatched junction nucleotides: 8. Germline CDR1 reads SGHAT; CDR2 reads FQDESV (reference sequence). This CDR3 spans 15 amino acids. The CDR3 reads CASSFSTGPISPLHF. CDR3 sequence (DNA): TGTGCCAGCAGCTTCTCGACAGGGCCGATTTCACCCCTCCACTTT. Filled out from reference TRBV11-1 and TRBJ1-6, the complete variable domain reads EAEVAQSPRYKITEKSQAVAFWCDPISGHATLYWYRQILGQGPELLVQFQDESVVDDSQLPKDRFSAERLKGVDSTLKIQPAELGDSAMYLCASSFSTGPISPLHFGNGTRLTVT.

This chain joins TRBV6-5 and TRBJ2-7; 9 bases line up with TRBD2. V shed 9 bases and J 5 bases; nucleotides not matched to a gene: 2. The CDR3 length is 11 residues. Germline V CDR1 and CDR2: MNHEY, SVGAGI. In DNA form, the CDR3 reads TGTGCCAGTGCTAGCGGGAACGAGCAGTACTTC. This translates into CASASGNEQYF.

This CDR3 is CASRLSIYSGNEKLFF. CDR3 DNA sequence: TGTGCCAGCCGACTCTCCATATATAGCGGTAATGAAAAACTGTTTTTT. This chain joins TRBV19 and TRBJ1-4; D ambiguous. Germline CDR1 is LNHDA and CDR2 is SQIVND (reference sequence). The CDR3 loop spans 16 amino acids. V was clipped by 9 bases and J by 4 bases, with 21 bases between them. The full variable domain, completed using reference TRBV19 and TRBJ1-4, is DGGITQSPKYLFRKEGQNVTLSCEQNLNHDAMYWYRQDPGQGLRLIYYSQIVNDFQKGDIAEGYSVSREKKESFPLTVTSAQKNPTAFYLCASRLSIYSGNEKLFFGSGTQLSVL.

DNA for the CDR3: TGTGCCAGCAGTGACAGGGTCGGACCCCAGCATTTT. Translated, it gives CASSDRVGPQHF. The chain uses TRBV6-1 and TRBJ1-5; a possible D gene is TRBD1 (5 bases). Germline CDR1 reads MNHNS; CDR2 reads SASEGT. Trimming removed 3 bases from V and 10 bases from J, with 10 bases in between. CDR3 length equals 12 residues.

The chain is built from TRBV7-6 and TRBJ1-4, with 10 nucleotides matching TRBD1. The CDR3 covers 17 residues. CDR1 and CDR2 (germline): SGHVS, FNYEAQ. V lost 0 bases and J lost 7; bases outside the gene matches: 8. The CDR3 DNA reads TGTGCCAGCAGCTTAGCTCGGAGGACAGGGGGTCCTGAAAAACTGTTTTTT. It specifies CASSLARRTGGPEKLFF.